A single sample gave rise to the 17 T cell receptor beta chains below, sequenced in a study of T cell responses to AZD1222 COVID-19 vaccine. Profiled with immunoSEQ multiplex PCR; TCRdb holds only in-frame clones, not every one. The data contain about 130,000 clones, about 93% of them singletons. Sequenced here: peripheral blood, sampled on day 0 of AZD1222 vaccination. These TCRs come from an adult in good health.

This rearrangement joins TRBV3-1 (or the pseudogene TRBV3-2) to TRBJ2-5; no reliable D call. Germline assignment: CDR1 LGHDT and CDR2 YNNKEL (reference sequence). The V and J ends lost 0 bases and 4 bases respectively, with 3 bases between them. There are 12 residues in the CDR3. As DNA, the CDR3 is TGTGCCAGCAGCCAAGATACAGAGACCCAGTACTTC. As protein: CASSQDTETQYF.

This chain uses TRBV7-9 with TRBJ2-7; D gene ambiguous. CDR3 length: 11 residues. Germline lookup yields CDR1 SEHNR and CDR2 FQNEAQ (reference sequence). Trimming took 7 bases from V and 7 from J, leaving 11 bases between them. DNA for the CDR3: TGTGCCAGCACCGGCGGTCGGGAGCAGTACTTC. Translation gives CASTGGREQYF.

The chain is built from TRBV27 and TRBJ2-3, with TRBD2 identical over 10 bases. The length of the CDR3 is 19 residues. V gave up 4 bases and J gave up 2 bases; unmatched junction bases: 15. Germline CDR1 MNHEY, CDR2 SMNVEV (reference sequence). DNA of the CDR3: TGTGCCAGCAGTTGGGGGCTAGCGGGAGACCGACTACCCACAGATACGCAGTATTTT. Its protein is CASSWGLAGDRLPTDTQYF.

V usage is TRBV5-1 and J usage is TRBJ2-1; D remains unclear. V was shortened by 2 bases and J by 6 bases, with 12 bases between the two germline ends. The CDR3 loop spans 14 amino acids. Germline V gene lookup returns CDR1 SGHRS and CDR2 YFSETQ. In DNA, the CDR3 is TGCGCCAGCAGCTTAATGGGCAATGTCAATGAGCAGTTCTTC. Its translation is CASSLMGNVNEQFF.

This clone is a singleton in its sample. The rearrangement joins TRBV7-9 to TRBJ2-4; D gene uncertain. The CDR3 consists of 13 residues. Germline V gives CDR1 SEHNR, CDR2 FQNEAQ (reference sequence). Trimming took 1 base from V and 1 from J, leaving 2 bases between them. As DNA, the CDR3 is TGTGCCAGCAGCTTAGTCGCCAAAAACATTCAGTACTTC. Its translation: CASSLVAKNIQYF.

The CDR3 loop is CASSPLAGVREQFF. The CDR3 nucleotides are TGTGCCAGCTCACCACTGGCGGGAGTTAGGGAGCAGTTCTTC. J is TRBJ2-1 and V is TRBV18; TRBD2 agrees at 7 bases. With 1 base clipped from V and 10 bases from J, the junction kept 7 bases outside the gene matches. The CDR3 extends over 14 amino acids. Germline lookup yields CDR1 KGHSH and CDR2 LQKENI.

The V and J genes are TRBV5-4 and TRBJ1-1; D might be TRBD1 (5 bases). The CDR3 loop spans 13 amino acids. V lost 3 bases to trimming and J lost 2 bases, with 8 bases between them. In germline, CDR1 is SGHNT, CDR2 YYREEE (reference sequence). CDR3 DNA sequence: TGTGCCAGCAGCTCCGGACACAACACTGAAGCTTTCTTT. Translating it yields CASSSGHNTEAFF.

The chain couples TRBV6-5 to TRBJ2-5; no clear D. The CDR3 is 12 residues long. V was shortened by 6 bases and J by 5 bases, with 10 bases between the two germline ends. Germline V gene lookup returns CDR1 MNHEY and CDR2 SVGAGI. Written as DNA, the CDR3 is TGTGCCAGCAGCCTGGTAAGGGAGACCCAGTACTTC. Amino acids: CASSLVRETQYF.

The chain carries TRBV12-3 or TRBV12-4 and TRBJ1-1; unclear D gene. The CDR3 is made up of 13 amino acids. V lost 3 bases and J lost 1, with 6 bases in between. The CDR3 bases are TGTGCCAGCAGTTTTCATGGGAACACTGAAGCTTTCTTT. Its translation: CASSFHGNTEAFF.

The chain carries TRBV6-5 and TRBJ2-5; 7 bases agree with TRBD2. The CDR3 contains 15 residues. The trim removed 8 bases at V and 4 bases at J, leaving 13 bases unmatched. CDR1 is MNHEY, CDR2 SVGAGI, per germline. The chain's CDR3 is CASPRDLGEGETQYF. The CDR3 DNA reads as TGTGCCAGCCCCCGGGACCTCGGGGAGGGAGAGACCCAGTACTTC.

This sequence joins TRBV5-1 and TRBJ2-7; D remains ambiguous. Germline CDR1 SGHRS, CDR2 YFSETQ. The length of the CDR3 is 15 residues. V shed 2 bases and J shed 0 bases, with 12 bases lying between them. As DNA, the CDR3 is TGCGCCAGCAGCTTATTAGCCGGTAGCTCCTACGAGCAGTACTTC. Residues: CASSLLAGSSYEQYF.

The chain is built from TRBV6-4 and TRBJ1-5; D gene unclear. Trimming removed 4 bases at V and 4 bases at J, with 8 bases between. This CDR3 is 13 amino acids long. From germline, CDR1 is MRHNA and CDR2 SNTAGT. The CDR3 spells CASSVRENQPQHF. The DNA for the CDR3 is TGTGCCAGCAGTGTAAGGGAAAATCAGCCCCAGCATTTT.

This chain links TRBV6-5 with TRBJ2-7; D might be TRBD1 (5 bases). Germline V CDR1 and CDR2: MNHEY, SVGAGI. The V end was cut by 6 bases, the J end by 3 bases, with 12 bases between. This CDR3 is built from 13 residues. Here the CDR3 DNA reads TGTGCCAGCAGCAGAGAAAGGGGCTACGAGCAGTACTTC. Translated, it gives CASSRERGYEQYF.

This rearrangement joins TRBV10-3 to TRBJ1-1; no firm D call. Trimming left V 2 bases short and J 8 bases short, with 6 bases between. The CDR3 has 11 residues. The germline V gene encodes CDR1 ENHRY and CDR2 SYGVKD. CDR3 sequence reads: CAISEDREAFF. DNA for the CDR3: TGTGCCATCAGTGAGGATAGGGAAGCTTTCTTT.

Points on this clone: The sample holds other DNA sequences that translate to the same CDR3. CDR3 in DNA: TGTGCCAGCAGTTTACTAGCGGGGGAGACCCAGTACTTC. Its translation is CASSLLAGETQYF. The rearrangement uses TRBV12-3 or TRBV12-4 and TRBJ2-5; the match to TRBD2 covers 9 bases. V gave up 2 bases and J gave up 5 bases; unmatched junction bases: 0. This CDR3 is 13 amino acids long.

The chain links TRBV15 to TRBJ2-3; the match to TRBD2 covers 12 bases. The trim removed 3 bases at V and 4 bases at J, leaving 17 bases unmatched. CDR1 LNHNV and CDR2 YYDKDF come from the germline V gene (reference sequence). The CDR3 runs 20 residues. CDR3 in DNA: TGTGCCACCAGCAGGTCTTTTATTCAAGGACTAGCGGGAAGCGCAGATACGCAGTATTTT. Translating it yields CATSRSFIQGLAGSADTQYF. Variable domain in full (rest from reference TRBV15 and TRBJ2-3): DAMVIQNPRYQVTQFGKPVTLSCSQTLNHNVMYWYQQKSSQAPKLLFHYYDKDFNNEADTPDNFQSRRPNTSFCFLDIRSPGLGDTAMYLCATSRSFIQGLAGSADTQYFGPGTRLTVL.

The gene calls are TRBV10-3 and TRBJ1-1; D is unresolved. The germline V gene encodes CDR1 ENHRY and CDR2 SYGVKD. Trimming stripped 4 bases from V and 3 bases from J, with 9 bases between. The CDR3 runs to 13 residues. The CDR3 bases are TGTGCCATCAGTGTTGCTAAATACACTGAAGCTTTCTTT. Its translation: CAISVAKYTEAFF.